This T cell receptor beta chain was captured by sequencing in a study of T cells after yellow fever vaccination. Study-wide findings and caveats: Weaker overall was a secondary response that nonetheless peaked faster, on day 5 versus 15. Reappearing after the booster were most of the clones from primary vaccination (around 95% CD4, approximately 86% CD8). Abundant bulk-derived clonotypes could contaminate FACS-sorted repertoires. Sorted memory subsets on day 0 showed almost all vaccine-responding clonotypes to be undetectable.

The CDR3 is 12 residues long. Trimming took off 8 bases at V and 1 base at J, with 11 bases between the two ends. Germline V gene sequence: CDR1 DFQATT, CDR2 SNEGSKA (reference sequence). TCRdb reprocessed the 5' RACE reads with MiXCR, giving one entry per CDR3 protein. The sample yields over 20,000 distinct CDR3 sequences, 5.5% seen once. This clonotype came up many times. This material consisted of PBMCs, either bulk or a sorted T-cell subset (CD4+, CD8+, memory, or dextramer-sorted; not recorded which), taken 15 days after the yellow fever booster vaccination. The chain uses TRBV20-1 and TRBJ1-1; no clear D. The clonotype comes from a man under 40 who received the YFV17D yellow fever vaccine. This CDR3 is CSPKDPNTEAFF. Written as DNA, the CDR3 is TGCAGTCCCAAAGACCCGAACACTGAAGCTTTCTTT.